The rows below give T cell receptor beta chains drawn from one sample of a study of T cells in Graves' hyperthyroidism and ophthalmopathy. A single record per CDR3 protein comes from TCRdb applying MiXCR to the multiplex PCR reads. The data show a few hundred thousand distinct CDR3 sequences, with about 18% seen just once and approximately 57% held by the top ten. Sequenced input: blood. Receptors were obtained from a woman aged 55-69 years with Graves' ophthalmopathy. The CDR3 runs from the conserved cysteine through the conserved F or W. The D gene is left open where the match is weak. Clone size, where shown, is once, few, many, or a class for clones that have expanded.

d_call	clone_size	v_call	j_call	cdr3_length	cdr3_nt	cdr3_aa
TRBD2	few	TRBV6-5	TRBJ2-3	15	TGTGCCAGCAGTTACACGGGAGGGGGCACAGATACGCAGTATTTT	CASSYTGGGTDTQYF
TRBD1	many	TRBV29-1	TRBJ1-1	15	TGCAGCGCCACCGGGACAGGGGGTGTAGAGACTGAAGCTTTCTTT	CSATGTGGVETEAFF
-	many	TRBV18	TRBJ1-1	14	TGTGCCAGCTCACCACAGGGATCCGACACTGAAGCTTTCTTT	CASSPQGSDTEAFF
TRBD1	many	TRBV7-2	TRBJ1-6	14	TGTGCCAGCAGCTTATGGGGACAGGGAGATCAATTCCACTTT	CASSLWGQGDQFHF
-	-	TRBV9	TRBJ2-3	15	TGTGCCAGCAGCGTATCTGGGGTTGTCACAGATACGCAGTATTTT	CASSVSGVVTDTQYF
TRBD2	-	TRBV12-5	TRBJ2-1	18	TGTGCTAGTGGTCCGCCAGGGACTAGCGGAAGCTCCTACAATGAGCAGTTCTTC	CASGPPGTSGSSYNEQFF
-	few	TRBV20-1	TRBJ2-3	15	TGCAGTGCTAGAGATGGGACTCAACTCGTTGATACGCAGTATTTT	CSARDGTQLVDTQYF
-	-	TRBV7-9	TRBJ2-7	14	TGTGCCAGCAGCCGGTTAACCCAGGGTGAAGAGCAGTACTTC	CASSRLTQGEEQYF
-	-	TRBV7-7	TRBJ2-2	13	TGTGCCAGCAGTGAACGGGACTCTCGTCCTCTGTTTTTT	CASSERDSRPLFF
TRBD1	many	TRBV5-1	TRBJ2-1	15	TGCGCCAGCAGCTTGGCGACACAGGGGCTCAATGAGCAGTTCTTC	CASSLATQGLNEQFF
-	many	TRBV11-2	TRBJ2-2	12	TGTGCCAGCAGCTGGACACCCGGGGAGCTGTTTTTT	CASSWTPGELFF
TRBD1	many	TRBV5-1	TRBJ1-1	15	TGCGCCAGCAGCAGATTCACAGGGGGCGGCACTGAAGCTTTCTTT	CASSRFTGGGTEAFF
-	many	TRBV6-2/TRBV6-3	TRBJ2-1	14	TGTGCCAGCAGCGACCAGAGTCACTACAATGAGCAGTTCTTC	CASSDQSHYNEQFF
TRBD2	few	TRBV12-3/TRBV12-4	TRBJ2-7	14	TGTGCCAGCAGTTCGAGCGGGGGGGCCTACGAGCAGTACTTC	CASSSSGGAYEQYF
TRBD1	many	TRBV12-3/TRBV12-4	TRBJ1-2	14	TGTGCCAGCAGAGGACAGGGTTTTGGCTATGGCTACACCTTC	CASRGQGFGYGYTF
TRBD2	many	TRBV27	TRBJ2-3	17	TGTGCCAGCAGGAGCCTAGGGACTAGCGGGAACACAGATACGCAGTATTTT	CASRSLGTSGNTDTQYF
TRBD1	many	TRBV10-2	TRBJ1-1	14	TGCGCCAGCAGTGCAGGGGGATTGAACACTGAAGCTTTCTTT	CASSAGGLNTEAFF
-	-	TRBV6-5	TRBJ2-7	13	TGTGCCAGCAGTTACGCTCACTCGGACGAGCAGTACTTC	CASSYAHSDEQYF
-	many	TRBV3-1	TRBJ2-7	15	TGTGCCAGCAGCCAAGCCCACGGAGGGTTCTACGAGCAGTACTTC	CASSQAHGGFYEQYF
-	many	TRBV28	TRBJ1-1	14	TGTGCCAGCAGACCGGGACGGAGGAACACTGAAGCTTTCTTT	CASRPGRRNTEAFF
-	-	TRBV20-1	TRBJ1-2	13	TGCAGTGCTAGAGATCAGACCTCCTATGGCTACACCTTC	CSARDQTSYGYTF
-	many	TRBV18	TRBJ2-3	12	TGTGCCAGCTCGGGTCAGGGGGATACGCAGTATTTT	CASSGQGDTQYF
TRBD2	-	TRBV27	TRBJ2-1	17	TGTGCCAGCAGCTTGGCCGGACTAGCGGGGGAATACAATGAGCAGTTCTTC	CASSLAGLAGEYNEQFF
-	few	TRBV6-1	TRBJ2-2	14	TGTGCCAGCAGTCCTCCCGGGAACACCGGGGAGCTGTTTTTT	CASSPPGNTGELFF
TRBD2	-	TRBV27	TRBJ2-2	15	TGTGCCAGCAGTTTTCTAGCGGGAGTAGCCGGGGAGCTGTTTTTT	CASSFLAGVAGELFF
-	-	TRBV7-8	TRBJ2-7	15	TGTGCCAGCAGTTACTCTGGGACCCTCCCGTACGAGCAGTACTTC	CASSYSGTLPYEQYF
-	many	TRBV7-2	TRBJ2-7	15	TGTGCCAGCAGCTATGCTGGCGGGGTAGGGGACGAGCAGTACTTC	CASSYAGGVGDEQYF
-	many	TRBV7-9	TRBJ2-1	14	TGTGCCAGCAGCCCCTCCTCACTCGACAATGAGCAGTTCTTC	CASSPSSLDNEQFF
-	-	TRBV6-2/TRBV6-3	TRBJ2-1	13	TGTGCCAGCAGTTTGTCGGGCTACTATGAGCAGTTCTTC	CASSLSGYYEQFF
-	many	TRBV9	TRBJ2-6	15	TGTGCCAGCAGCGTAGTGGGATCTGGGGCCAACGTCCTGACTTTC	CASSVVGSGANVLTF
-	many	TRBV12-3/TRBV12-4	TRBJ1-2	17	TGTGCCAGCAGTTTAGTCTTGAATTGGGGGGCCGGCTATGGCTACACCTTC	CASSLVLNWGAGYGYTF
TRBD2	few	TRBV20-1	TRBJ2-7	14	TGCAGTGCTTTACTAGCGTTAAGCTCCTGCGAGCAGTACTTC	CSALLALSSCEQYF
-	few	TRBV5-1	TRBJ2-2	16	TGCGCCAGCAGCTTGGAGACAGGAATGAACACCGGGGAGCTGTTTTTT	CASSLETGMNTGELFF
-	-	TRBV4-1	TRBJ1-2	17	TGCGCCAGCAGCCAAGCTTTCCTGCGTAGAGAGAACTATGGCTACACCTTC	CASSQAFLRRENYGYTF
-	many	TRBV11-2	TRBJ2-3	16	TGTGCCAGCAGCTTAGCTCCCCAAGGGTACATAGATACGCAGTATTTT	CASSLAPQGYIDTQYF
-	-	TRBV20-1	TRBJ1-1	12	TGCAGTGCTAGCGTGTCGAACACTGAAGCTTTCTTT	CSASVSNTEAFF
-	-	TRBV6-4	TRBJ1-2	13	TGTGCCAGCAGGACCGCAGGGGCGGATGGCTACACCTTC	CASRTAGADGYTF
TRBD2	-	TRBV6-2/TRBV6-3	TRBJ2-7	18	TGTGCCAGCAGTTACTGGGCTAGCGGGGGGCAGGATTCCTACGAGCAGTACTTC	CASSYWASGGQDSYEQYF
TRBD2	many	TRBV20-1	TRBJ2-1	15	TGCAGTGCTAGAGTTGGACTAGCTGCCTACAATGAGCAGTTCTTC	CSARVGLAAYNEQFF
-	many	TRBV9	TRBJ2-7	14	TGTGCCAGCAGCGGTGGGGGGATAAGATCCGAGCAGTACTTC	CASSGGGIRSEQYF
-	many	TRBV20-1	TRBJ2-7	14	TGCAGTTTTGCCATAGGTGGGACGGCATACGAGCAGTACTTC	CSFAIGGTAYEQYF
TRBD1	many	TRBV6-1	TRBJ1-6	14	TGTGCCAGCAGTACCGACAGGGTGCGTTCACCCCTCCACTTT	CASSTDRVRSPLHF
-	few	TRBV20-1	TRBJ2-2	14	TGCAGTGCTAGAGATTTCCAGAGGCCCGGGGAGCTGTTTTTT	CSARDFQRPGELFF
TRBD1	many	TRBV7-2	TRBJ2-5	16	TGTGCCAGCAGCCCCCTTCGGACAGGGCATGAAGAGACCCAGTACTTC	CASSPLRTGHEETQYF
-	-	TRBV5-8	TRBJ2-4	15	TGTGCCAGTAGTATGGAGGGGGTTGGTAGAAACATTCAGTACTTC	CASSMEGVGRNIQYF
-	many	TRBV5-1	TRBJ2-7	16	TGCGCCAGCAGCCCAGGACTCTACGAACTGACCTACGAGCAGTACTTC	CASSPGLYELTYEQYF
-	many	TRBV7-6	TRBJ2-7	15	TGTGCCAGCAGCTTCGGGCAGGGCAGCTCCTACGAGCAGTACTTC	CASSFGQGSSYEQYF